These T cell receptor beta chains were read from a single sample in a study of T cell changes during pregnancy in multiple sclerosis. Measured with immunoSEQ multiplex PCR; TCRdb has only the in-frame clones, and not every one. The sample holds tens of thousands of clones, 93% seen once. The sample here was peripheral blood, taken after pregnancy. The receptors shown here come from a female donor with multiple sclerosis, enrolled in a pregnancy study. Each CDR3 is given with its conserved first and last residue. A D gene is named only where the DNA matches it firmly. The size of a clone is reported for some rows only, either as once, few or many, or as a class for expanded clones.

V: TRBV9; size: NA; length: 14; J: TRBJ2-3; D: TRBD2; CDR3: CASASGRNTDTQYF; DNA: TGTGCCAGCGCTAGCGGGAGGAACACAGATACGCAGTATTTT
V: TRBV19; size: NA; length: 13; J: TRBJ2-1; D: NA; CDR3: CASTGLFPNEQFF; DNA: TGTGCCAGCACCGGACTATTTCCAAATGAGCAGTTCTTC
V: TRBV30; size: once; length: 14; J: TRBJ1-5; D: NA; CDR3: CAWRGASRGGPQHF; DNA: TGTGCCTGGAGGGGGGCCAGCCGAGGGGGGCCCCAGCATTTT
V: TRBV29-1; size: NA; length: 13; J: TRBJ1-1; D: NA; CDR3: CSVERDLNTEAFF; DNA: TGCAGCGTTGAACGGGATCTCAACACTGAAGCTTTCTTT
V: TRBV29-1; size: NA; length: 14; J: TRBJ1-1; D: NA; CDR3: CSVEGGRGHTEAFF; DNA: TGCAGCGTTGAGGGGGGGCGAGGGCACACTGAAGCTTTCTTT
V: TRBV9; size: NA; length: 15; J: TRBJ1-5; D: NA; CDR3: CASSVEGTGHQPQHF; DNA: TGTGCCAGCAGCGTAGAGGGAACAGGGCATCAGCCCCAGCATTTT
V: TRBV5-4; size: NA; length: 14; J: TRBJ2-1; D: TRBD1; CDR3: CASSIGTEYNEQFF; DNA: TGTGCCAGCAGCATAGGGACAGAATACAATGAGCAGTTCTTC
V: TRBV7-2; size: NA; length: 14; J: TRBJ2-5; D: TRBD1; CDR3: CASSLGQGEETQYF; DNA: TGTGCCAGCAGCTTAGGTCAGGGGGAAGAGACCCAGTACTTC
V: TRBV19; size: NA; length: 15; J: TRBJ1-3; D: TRBD1; CDR3: CASSGPGGSGNTIYF; DNA: TGTGCCAGTAGTGGACCAGGGGGCTCGGGAAACACCATATATTTT
V: TRBV7-2; size: NA; length: 14; J: TRBJ2-7; D: TRBD1; CDR3: CASTVGTGAPEQYF; DNA: TGTGCCAGCACCGTCGGGACAGGGGCTCCCGAGCAGTACTTC
V: TRBV5-4; size: NA; length: 14; J: TRBJ2-7; D: NA; CDR3: CASSLVGGPYEQYF; DNA: TGTGCCAGCAGCTTGGTGGGGGGTCCCTACGAGCAGTACTTC
V: TRBV19; size: NA; length: 17; J: TRBJ2-2; D: TRBD2; CDR3: CASSIDLTSGNTGELFF; DNA: TGTGCCAGTAGTATAGATCTGACTAGCGGGAACACCGGGGAGCTGTTTTTT
V: TRBV5-5; size: NA; length: 14; J: TRBJ1-2; D: NA; CDR3: CASSVDRGRYGYTF; DNA: TGTGCCAGCAGCGTCGATAGGGGAAGATATGGCTACACCTTC
V: TRBV27; size: NA; length: 15; J: TRBJ2-7; D: TRBD1; CDR3: CASSSGQGRFYEQYF; DNA: TGTGCCAGCAGTTCAGGACAGGGAAGGTTCTACGAGCAGTACTTC
V: TRBV6-5; size: NA; length: 14; J: TRBJ2-5; D: TRBD1; CDR3: CASSLDRVQETQYF; DNA: TGTGCCAGCAGTTTGGACAGGGTTCAAGAGACCCAGTACTTC
V: TRBV10-2; size: NA; length: 16; J: TRBJ2-2; D: NA; CDR3: CASSESGTSNTGELFF; DNA: TGCGCCAGCAGTGAGTCTGGCACGTCGAACACCGGGGAGCTGTTTTTT
V: TRBV28; size: NA; length: 15; J: TRBJ2-5; D: NA; CDR3: CASSFGGSGVETQYF; DNA: TGTGCCAGCAGTTTTGGGGGGTCAGGTGTTGAGACCCAGTACTTC
V: TRBV9; size: NA; length: 17; J: TRBJ2-3; D: TRBD2; CDR3: CASSVGAVGGSGDTQYF; DNA: TGTGCCAGCAGCGTAGGCGCAGTCGGCGGGAGCGGTGATACGCAGTATTTT
V: TRBV6-1; size: once; length: 15; J: TRBJ1-5; D: TRBD1; CDR3: CASRNRDRGNQPQHF; DNA: TGTGCCAGCCGCAACCGGGACAGGGGGAATCAGCCCCAGCATTTT
V: TRBV7-9; size: NA; length: 14; J: TRBJ1-4; D: NA; CDR3: CASSRKGEDEKLFF; DNA: TGTGCCAGCAGCCGTAAAGGGGAGGATGAAAAACTGTTTTTT
V: TRBV5-7; size: NA; length: 15; J: TRBJ1-5; D: TRBD1; CDR3: CASRFSGQGKPPQHF; DNA: TGTGCCAGCAGATTCAGTGGACAGGGAAAGCCCCCCCAGCATTTT
V: TRBV6-1; size: NA; length: 14; J: TRBJ1-1; D: NA; CDR3: CASSRQMMNTEAFF; DNA: TGTGCCAGCAGTCGACAGATGATGAACACTGAAGCTTTCTTT
V: TRBV6-1; size: NA; length: 11; J: TRBJ1-2; D: NA; CDR3: CATTEIYGYTF; DNA: TGTGCCACCACAGAAATCTATGGCTACACCTTC
V: TRBV6-5; size: NA; length: 13; J: TRBJ2-7; D: TRBD1; CDR3: CASSYDRVGEQYF; DNA: TGTGCCAGCAGTTACGACAGGGTGGGAGAGCAGTACTTC
V: TRBV11-2; size: NA; length: 15; J: TRBJ2-5; D: NA; CDR3: CASSLGPDYQETQYF; DNA: TGTGCCAGCAGCTTAGGTCCTGACTACCAAGAGACCCAGTACTTC
V: TRBV30; size: NA; length: 11; J: TRBJ2-5; D: NA; CDR3: CAWSPQATQYF; DNA: TGTGCCTGGTCCCCGCAAGCGACCCAGTACTTC
V: TRBV7-3; size: NA; length: 14; J: TRBJ2-1; D: TRBD1; CDR3: CASSLSEGANEQFF; DNA: TGTGCCAGCAGCTTAAGCGAGGGGGCCAATGAGCAGTTCTTC
V: TRBV9; size: few; length: 17; J: TRBJ2-7; D: TRBD2; CDR3: CASSVDSGTSGRNEQYF; DNA: TGTGCCAGCAGCGTAGATAGCGGGACTAGCGGGAGGAACGAGCAGTACTTC
V: TRBV27; size: NA; length: 15; J: TRBJ2-7; D: TRBD2; CDR3: CASSLLGLTLYEQYF; DNA: TGTGCCAGCAGCCTTCTGGGACTAACACTCTACGAGCAGTACTTC
V: TRBV27; size: NA; length: 13; J: TRBJ1-2; D: NA; CDR3: CASSSRGAYGYTF; DNA: TGTGCCAGCAGTAGCAGGGGAGCCTATGGCTACACCTTC
V: TRBV18; size: NA; length: 15; J: TRBJ2-1; D: NA; CDR3: CASSPNQHAYNEQFF; DNA: TGTGCCAGCTCACCTAACCAACACGCCTACAATGAGCAGTTCTTC
V: TRBV7-8; size: NA; length: 14; J: TRBJ1-3; D: TRBD1; CDR3: CASSRDSSGNTIYF; DNA: TGTGCCAGCAGCCGGGACAGCTCTGGAAACACCATATATTTT
V: TRBV7-3; size: NA; length: 16; J: TRBJ2-1; D: TRBD2; CDR3: CASSSTGLAGYNEQFF; DNA: TGTGCCAGCAGCTCTACGGGACTAGCGGGGTACAATGAGCAGTTCTTC
V: TRBV27; size: NA; length: 11; J: TRBJ2-2; D: NA; CDR3: CASSLYGELFF; DNA: TGTGCCAGCAGTCTCTATGGGGAGCTGTTTTTT
V: TRBV9; size: NA; length: 14; J: TRBJ2-3; D: TRBD2; CDR3: CASSATSLADTQYF; DNA: TGTGCCAGCAGCGCGACTAGCTTGGCAGATACGCAGTATTTT
V: TRBV19; size: NA; length: 16; J: TRBJ2-5; D: TRBD2; CDR3: CASSPPTSGRPETQYF; DNA: TGTGCCAGTAGTCCCCCGACTAGCGGGAGGCCAGAGACCCAGTACTTC
V: TRBV5-1; size: NA; length: 15; J: TRBJ2-1; D: NA; CDR3: CASSPGRSSYNEQFF; DNA: TGCGCCAGCAGCCCTGGAAGGAGCTCCTACAATGAGCAGTTCTTC
V: TRBV28; size: NA; length: 17; J: TRBJ2-1; D: TRBD2; CDR3: CASSPLLGGSSYNEQFF; DNA: TGTGCCAGCAGTCCCCTTTTAGGCGGGAGCTCCTACAATGAGCAGTTCTTC
V: TRBV6-1; size: NA; length: 13; J: TRBJ2-3; D: NA; CDR3: CASSQDPTDTQYF; DNA: TGTGCCAGCAGTCAGGATCCCACAGATACGCAGTATTTT
V: TRBV11-2; size: NA; length: 12; J: TRBJ2-7; D: NA; CDR3: CASSSAGYEQYF; DNA: TGTGCCAGCAGCTCCGCCGGCTACGAGCAGTACTTC
V: TRBV5-6; size: NA; length: 15; J: TRBJ1-2; D: NA; CDR3: CASSLGTVANYGYTF; DNA: TGTGCCAGCAGCTTGGGTACAGTAGCTAACTATGGCTACACCTTC